This TCR beta chain is from a study of blood T cells in healthy people across ages. Whole-study results and caveats: Researchers deemed the diversity estimates from one million T cells underestimates.

Whenever a sample was processed, at least 6 million PBMCs were isolated. The use of a sample-barcoded 5' primer and a J-beta primer mix characterized a second PCR of about 7 to 12 cycles. Each cDNA molecule received a tag from a template-switch adaptor that had 12 random nucleotides. TCRdb re-called the 5' RACE reads with MiXCR, one entry per CDR3 protein. This sample has over 500,000 distinct CDR3 sequences, with roughly half found just once. Germline lookup yields CDR1 SGHTA and CDR2 FQGTGA. CDR3 length equals 17 residues. On this clonotype: The target antigen is unknown.

The sequencing input was blood. This TCR came from an elderly woman in good health. The rearrangement uses TRBV7-3 and TRBJ2-1; D possibly corresponds to TRBD1 (5 bases). The J call is uncertain, as TRBJ2-7 better fits the DNA end. CDR3 loop: CASSLQVRGSSYNEQYF. As DNA, the CDR3 is TGTGCCAGCAGCCTCCAAGTAAGGGGTAGCTCCTACAATGAGCAGTACTTC.